This section outlines one TCR beta chain sequence together with its context. These data belong to a study of T cells in Graves' hyperthyroidism and ophthalmopathy. The CDR3 has 13 amino acids. V lost 3 bases, J lost 6 bases, and 13 bases lay in between. Germline V gives CDR1 SGHDT, CDR2 YYEEEE. Amplification of TCR beta CDR3 regions used RNA as the template. The TCR CDR3 was amplified in a first-round RT-PCR using the HTBI primer set. In TCRdb, the multiplex PCR reads were re-called with MiXCR into one record per CDR3 protein. Of approximately 410,000 distinct CDR3 sequences listed, 14% to 15% are singletons.

This TCR was sampled from a man between 18 and 35 years old with Graves' ophthalmopathy. This sequence joins TRBV5-6 and TRBJ2-7; D may be TRBD1 or TRBD2 (5 bases each). Input material: blood. Here the CDR3 DNA reads TGTGCCAGCAGCTGGCCCCAGGGACCCGAGCAGTACTTC. Its translation is CASSWPQGPEQYF.